The clone carrying this T cell receptor beta chain was counted only a few times. Its specificity is not known. The data were obtained in a study of cytomegalovirus exposure and HLA in healthy donors. With 60 Vbeta and 13 Jbeta primers, the PCR was carried out. Sequencing used immunoSEQ multiplex PCR; TCRdb keeps in-frame clones, though not all of them. The repertoire has 150,000 or so clones, around 79% of them found once; the top ten carry over 2.5%. Study results and caveats: Most of the TCR beta V segments (in an earlier analysis) were productive either about 87% or about 30% of the time. Some V segments, TRBV6-2 and TRBV6-3 among them, were indistinguishable and were therefore excluded.

The J segment lost 6 bases and the V segment lost 8 bases, leaving 9 bases of the junction unmatched. This CDR3 comprises 14 residues. CDR1 is MNHNS, CDR2 SASEGT, per germline. The TCR sequence derives from a man in his late teens or twenties in good health and CMV-seronegative. The J gene is TRBJ2-3, the V gene TRBV6-1, with TRBD1 identical over 9 bases. Material: PBMCs. Here the CDR3 DNA reads TGTGCCAGCCGCCGGGACAGGGTAACGGATACGCAGTATTTT. This sequence encodes CASRRDRVTDTQYF.